This T cell receptor beta chain was observed in a study of technical replicates of blood from a few donors. This clone was detected only once. Sequencing was performed with immunoSEQ multiplex PCR; in TCRdb, only in-frame clones are kept and a portion is missing. The sample lists about 62,000 clones; roughly 98% were seen once. Trimming stripped 4 bases from V and 0 bases from J, with 11 bases between. The CDR3 sequence is 15 residues long. CDR1 SGHRS and CDR2 YFSETQ come from the germline V gene. This chain links TRBV5-1 with TRBJ1-3; D remains unclear. The sample was T cells isolated from PBMCs. This receptor was taken from a human donor in good health. CDR3 in DNA: TGCGCCAGCAGCCCGTCAGGCGTCTCTGGAAACACCATATATTTT. Its translation: CASSPSGVSGNTIYF.